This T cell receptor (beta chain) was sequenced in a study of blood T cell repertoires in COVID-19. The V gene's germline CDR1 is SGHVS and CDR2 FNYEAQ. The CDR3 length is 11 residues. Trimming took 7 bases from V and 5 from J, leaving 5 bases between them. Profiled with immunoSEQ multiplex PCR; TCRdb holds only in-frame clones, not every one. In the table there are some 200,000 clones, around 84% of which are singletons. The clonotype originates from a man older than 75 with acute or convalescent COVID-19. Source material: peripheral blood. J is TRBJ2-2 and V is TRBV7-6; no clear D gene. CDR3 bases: TGTGCCAGCACACAAACCGGGGAGCTGTTTTTT. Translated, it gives CASTQTGELFF.